This T cell receptor beta chain was captured in a study of low-dose radiotherapy and immunotherapy resistance in tumors. Whole-study context: Every two weeks, one day ahead of radiation and immunotherapy, cyclophosphamide 200 mg/m2 was given (intravenously).

Described time point: after trial treatment. Treatment given: LDRT plus nivolumab, ipilimumab, low-dose cyclophosphamide and aspirin (RACIN trial). Along with nivolumab and ipilimumab, donors received aspirin, low-dose cyclophosphamide and low-dose radiotherapy. V lost 7 bases to trimming and J lost 4 bases, with 11 bases between them. CDR1 MNHEY and CDR2 SMNVEV come from the germline V gene (reference sequence). This CDR3 comprises 13 residues. Covering alpha and beta chains, TRAV- and TRBV-specific primers were used for the first-strand cDNA. A constant-region primer paired with the V-primer adapter amplified TCRs over about 19 PCR cycles. TCRdb used MiXCR to reprocess the reads, holding one entry per CDR3 protein. Of almost 45,000 distinct CDR3 sequences listed, about 25% were seen once; the top ten hold 10%.

This specimen was PBMCs, taken after low-dose radiotherapy plus immunotherapy. The genes are TRBV27 and TRBJ2-1; TRBD1 might be the D (5 bases). The receptor was isolated from a male donor with prostate cancer. CDR3 sequence: CASTMGLYNEQFF. CDR3 nucleotides: TGTGCCAGCACCATGGGGCTATACAATGAGCAGTTCTTC.